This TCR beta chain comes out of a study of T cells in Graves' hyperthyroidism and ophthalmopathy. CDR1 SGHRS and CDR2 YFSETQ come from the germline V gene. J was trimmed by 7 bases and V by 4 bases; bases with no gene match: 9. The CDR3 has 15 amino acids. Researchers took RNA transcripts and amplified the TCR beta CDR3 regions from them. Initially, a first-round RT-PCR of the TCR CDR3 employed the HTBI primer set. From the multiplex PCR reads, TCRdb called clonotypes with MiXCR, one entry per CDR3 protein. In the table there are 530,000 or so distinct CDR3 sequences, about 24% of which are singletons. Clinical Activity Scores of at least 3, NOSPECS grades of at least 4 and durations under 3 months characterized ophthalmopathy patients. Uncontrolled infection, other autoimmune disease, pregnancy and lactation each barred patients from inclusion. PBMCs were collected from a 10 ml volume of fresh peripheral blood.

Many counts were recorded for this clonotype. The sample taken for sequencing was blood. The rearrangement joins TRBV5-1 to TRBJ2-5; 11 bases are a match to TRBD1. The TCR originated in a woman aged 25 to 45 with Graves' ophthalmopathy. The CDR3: CASSPGTGGERTQYF. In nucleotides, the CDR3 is TGCGCCAGCAGCCCGGGGACAGGGGGAGAGAGGACCCAGTACTTC.